This T cell receptor (beta chain) came from a study of patients and donors after allogeneic stem cell transplantation. TCRdb re-called the RT-PCR reads with MiXCR, one entry per CDR3 protein. The sample contains approximately 29,000 distinct CDR3 sequences, 35% to 40% of which appear only once. Per the germline V gene, CDR1 is SSHAT and CDR2 is FNYEAQ (reference sequence). CDR3 length: 16 residues. Points on this clonotype: An end of the junction does not agree with germline; a read error may underlie this.

The specimen sequenced was blood, either unsorted or a sorted T cell fraction (not recorded which). The receptor comes from a human donor who was either an allogeneic HSCT recipient or a stem cell or donor lymphocyte infusion donor (not recorded which). It is not recorded whose cells these are; they may come from a transplant donor. This sequence joins TRBV7-7 and TRBJ2-3; possible D gene TRBD2, 5 bases. CDR3 bases: TGTGCCAGCAGCTTTACGACATTTCCTAGCACAGACACGCAGTATTTT. Protein: CASSFTTFPSTDTQYF.